Here is one T cell receptor beta chain with its context. The sample is drawn from a study of blood T cell repertoires in COVID-19. Study-level background: Nucleic acid was either cDNA or gDNA, and it came from T cells, B-cell-depleted T cells, or PBMCs.

In the original processing: Amplification with reference gene primers provided the estimates of nucleated cell counts. Assay: immunoSEQ multiplex PCR; the TCRdb copy retains only in-frame clones and omits some. That table gives V, J and clone size, and the DNA gave D and trimming. Altogether some 490,000 clones are present, 75% to 90% being singletons, with the ten largest covering 8.3%. The length of the CDR3 is 15 residues. With 1 base removed from V and 4 bases from J, the gap between germline ends came to 13 bases. Germline lookup yields CDR1 KGHSH and CDR2 LQKENI. Participants had their cohort set by participant-reported clinical history. Two negative PCRs, clearance, or symptom resolution had been documented for recovered Cohort 3 donors.

V gene TRBV18 combines with J gene TRBJ2-5; weak D call: TRBD1 (5 bases). This clonotype originated in a woman aged 60 to 75 who had recovered from COVID-19. The material sequenced was PBMCs or T cells enriched from blood (not recorded which). CDR3 coding DNA: TGTGCCAGCTCACCACACGACAGTTCAGCAGAGACCCAGTACTTC. It yields the protein CASSPHDSSAETQYF. Full variable domain (rest looked up from reference TRBV18 and TRBJ2-5): NAGVMQNPRHLVRRRGQEARLRCSPMKGHSHVYWYRQLPEEGLKFMVYLQKENIIDESGMPKERFSAEFPKEGPSILRIQQVVRGDSAAYFCASSPHDSSAETQYFGPGTRLLVL.